These 27 T cell receptor beta chains originate from one sample sequenced in a study of blood T cells in healthy people across ages. Then a second PCR, running roughly 6 to 11 cycles, was carried out with a sample-barcoded 5' primer and a J-beta primer mix. TCRdb used MiXCR to reprocess the 5' RACE reads, holding one entry per CDR3 protein. The sample comprises more than 1,400,000 distinct CDR3 sequences, approximately 38% of which are singletons, and around 8% rests with the top ten. The sample comprised blood. The origin of the receptors is a woman aged 18-30 years in good health.

The V call is TRBV7-2, the J call TRBJ2-3; D gene uncertain. The CDR3 covers 13 residues. The V gene's germline CDR1 is SGHTA and CDR2 FQGNSA. V lost 4 bases, J lost 4 bases, and 9 bases lay in between. CDR3 coding DNA: TGTGCCAGCAGCTCGAGACCCTCAGATACGCAGTATTTT. This translates into CASSSRPSDTQYF.

This chain uses TRBV7-2 with TRBJ2-1; the match to TRBD2 covers 9 bases. TRBJ2-7 explains the end of the DNA better; the J call may be wrong. Germline loops: CDR1 SGHTA, CDR2 FQGNSA. The CDR3 spans 17 residues. CDR3 loop: CASSRDLAGTTYNEQYF. The CDR3 DNA is TGTGCCAGCAGCAGAGACCTAGCGGGGACTACCTACAATGAGCAGTACTTC.

The V call is TRBV18, the J call TRBJ2-7; TRBD1 matches at 7 bases. The CDR3 runs to 15 residues. The trim removed 3 bases at V and 2 bases at J, leaving 7 bases unmatched. Looked up from germline, CDR1 is KGHSH and CDR2 is LQKENI. The CDR3 loop reads CASSPRDSKAYEQYF. The CDR3 coding sequence is TGTGCCAGCTCACCCCGGGACAGCAAGGCCTACGAGCAGTACTTC.

This clonotype was counted a few times. The chain uses TRBV2 and TRBJ2-5; TRBD2 matches at 8 bases. Looked up from germline, CDR1 is SNHLY and CDR2 is FYNNEI. The CDR3 length is 16 residues. V trimming: 5 bases; J trimming: 0 bases; junction bases outside the gene matches: 8. In DNA form, the CDR3 reads TGTGCCAGCAGTCTCGGACTAGCCTCGTACCAAGAGACCCAGTACTTC. Encoded protein: CASSLGLASYQETQYF.

The rearrangement joins TRBV24-1 to TRBJ2-3; D call uncertain. Germline CDR1 is KGHDR and CDR2 is SFDVKD. The length of the CDR3 is 15 residues. The germline V and J ends were trimmed by 4 bases and 1 base, with 11 bases remaining between them. DNA for the CDR3: TGTGCCACCAGTGACCCGGGTAAGGGCACAGATACGCAGTATTTT. This translates into CATSDPGKGTDTQYF.

A few counts support this clonotype. The chain uses TRBV12-3 or TRBV12-4 and TRBJ1-5, with a tentative D call TRBD1 (6 bases). The V gene lost 6 bases and the J gene lost 4 bases, with 22 bases spanning the gap. The CDR3 length is 17 residues. CDR3 protein: CASSSAQGGPSNQPQHF. CDR3 nucleotides: TGTGCCAGCAGCTCGGCACAGGGAGGCCCGTCGAATCAGCCCCAGCATTTT.

Comment on this clonotype: Sequence at one end of the junction differs from germline and may be a read error. The chain carries TRBV7-2 and TRBJ2-1; the match to TRBD2 covers 7 bases. The germline gives CDR1 SGHTA, CDR2 FQGNSA. There are 18 residues in the CDR3. The CDR3 DNA sequence: TGTGCCAGCAGCTTCCCCTGGGAGGCGGGAGCAACCTACAATGGGCAGTTCTTC. As protein: CASSFPWEAGATYNGQFF.

This clonotype has just a few counts. The chain uses TRBV7-2 and TRBJ2-1, with D unresolved. Germline CDR1 reads SGHTA; CDR2 reads FQGNSA. The V gene lost 3 bases and the J gene lost 10 bases, with 19 bases spanning the gap. This CDR3 contains 15 residues. The CDR3 region has the DNA TGTGCCAGCAGCTTCCAAGCGTACAGCACCACCGAGCAGTTCTTC. The encoded protein is CASSFQAYSTTEQFF.

This chain connects TRBV9 to TRBJ1-1, with D possibly TRBD1 on 5 matching bases. The germline V gene has CDR1 SGDLS and CDR2 YYNGEE. Deletions cut 3 bases from V and 4 bases from J, with 19 bases between. The CDR3 has 16 amino acids. The CDR3 reads CASSASGGGYRTEAFF. The CDR3, as DNA: TGTGCCAGCAGCGCATCGGGGGGGGGTTATCGCACTGAAGCTTTCTTT.

The V call is TRBV24-1, the J call TRBJ2-1, with 8 bases matching TRBD2. The CDR3 spans 19 residues. The germline V gene has CDR1 KGHDR and CDR2 SFDVKD. J lost 6 bases, V lost 4 bases, and 19 bases had no gene match. The CDR3 bases are TGTGCCACCAGTGACGGATGGGGGGAACGGGAGGGCCAAGGCAATGAGCAGTTCTTC. The encoded protein is CATSDGWGEREGQGNEQFF.

V gene TRBV18 combines with J gene TRBJ2-1; D remains ambiguous. V was trimmed by 5 bases and J by 10 bases, leaving 15 bases between them. This CDR3 has 13 amino acids. Germline CDR1 KGHSH, CDR2 LQKENI. The CDR3 DNA follows: TGTGCCAGCTCAGCGGCTACTGTGGGCGAGCAGTTCTTC. This sequence encodes CASSAATVGEQFF.

The count of this clonotype is one. The rearrangement joins TRBV20-1 to TRBJ2-2, with 7 bases lining up with TRBD1. The CDR3 is made up of 15 amino acids. Germline values: CDR1 DFQATT, CDR2 SNEGSKA (reference sequence). V lost 6 bases to trimming and J lost 4 bases; unmatched junction nucleotides: 11. CDR3 coding DNA: TGCAGTGCAAGCTTTACAGGGGCCCCCACCGGGGAGCTGTTTTTT. Translating gives CSASFTGAPTGELFF.

This clonotype was found a few times. V usage is TRBV20-1 and J usage is TRBJ2-3, with TRBD2 identical over 9 bases. Per germline, CDR1 DFQATT and CDR2 SNEGSKA (reference sequence). The J segment lost 0 bases and the V segment lost 4 bases, leaving 17 bases of the junction unmatched. There are 19 residues in the CDR3. This CDR3 is CSATGIERGALRSTDTQYF. For the CDR3, the DNA is TGCAGTGCTACGGGGATTGAGCGGGGGGCCCTCAGAAGCACAGATACGCAGTATTTT.

The table lists this clonotype with a few counts. The J gene is TRBJ1-1, the V gene TRBV27; 9 nucleotides match TRBD1. There are 12 residues in the CDR3. Germline-derived CDR1 and CDR2 are MNHEY and SMNVEV (reference sequence). Trimming at V came to 11 bases and at J to 4 bases, leaving 5 bases not matched to a gene. CDR3 bases: TGTGCCGTCCGGGACAGGGCCACTGAAGCTTTCTTT. It codes for CAVRDRATEAFF.

The chain has TRBV9 and TRBJ2-3; 8 bases line up with TRBD2. CDR1 and CDR2 (germline): SGDLS, YYNGEE. The length of the CDR3 is 13 residues. Unmatched junction bases numbered 7, after V lost 3 bases and J lost 10 bases. The CDR3 here is CASSAQLAEAQYF. CDR3 nucleotide sequence: TGTGCCAGCAGCGCCCAACTAGCGGAAGCGCAGTATTTT.

This clonotype has just one count. The J gene is TRBJ2-5, the V gene TRBV20-1, with D possibly matching TRBD1 (5 bases). Germline V gene lookup returns CDR1 DFQATT and CDR2 SNEGSKA (reference sequence). CDR3 length equals 13 residues. Trimming took 6 bases from V and 4 from J, leaving 15 bases between them. The CDR3 is CSAPPPGLETQYF. Here the CDR3 DNA reads TGCAGTGCCCCCCCCCCAGGGCTAGAGACCCAGTACTTC.

The chain employs TRBV11-2 and TRBJ2-3, with TRBD2 matching over 9 bases. V was clipped by 0 bases and J by 4 bases; unmatched bases: 8. Germline V gene lookup returns CDR1 SGHAT and CDR2 FQNNGV. This CDR3 contains 17 residues. CDR3 sequence: CASSLDMWRGGPDTQYF. In DNA, the CDR3 is TGTGCCAGCAGCTTAGATATGTGGCGGGGGGGTCCAGATACGCAGTATTTT.

This chain joins TRBV20-1 and TRBJ2-5; 10 bases line up with TRBD2. J gave up 11 bases and V 0 bases, and 15 bases lay outside the gene matches. From germline, CDR1 is DFQATT and CDR2 SNEGSKA (reference sequence). There are 16 residues in the CDR3. The CDR3 DNA is TGCAGTGCTAGAGATCCGTCTAGCGGGAGTTGGGATGAGCAGTACTTC. It is translated as CSARDPSSGSWDEQYF.

Comments on this clonotype: An end of the junction does not agree with germline; a read error may underlie this. This chain joins TRBV6-2 or TRBV6-3 and TRBJ2-2, with 8 bases that match TRBD1. This CDR3 contains 16 residues. Germline CDR1 is MNHEY and CDR2 is SVGEGT. The CDR3 protein is CASRATGTGGKGELFF. The DNA for the CDR3 is TGTGCCAGCAGAGCCACCGGGACAGGAGGAAAGGGGGAACTGTTTTTT.

The chain couples TRBV6-1 to TRBJ2-7; 12 bases align to TRBD2. The CDR3 has 16 amino acids. CDR1 and CDR2 (germline): MNHNS, SASEGT. V trimming: 8 bases; J trimming: 1 base; junction bases outside the gene matches: 9. Here the CDR3 reads CASGGGLAGESYEQYF. In nucleotides, the CDR3 is TGTGCCAGCGGCGGGGGACTAGCGGGCGAATCCTACGAGCAGTACTTC.

The table lists this clonotype with a few counts. V usage is TRBV27 and J usage is TRBJ1-1; D is ambiguous. Germline values: CDR1 MNHEY, CDR2 SMNVEV (reference sequence). The CDR3 contains 13 residues. V lost 5 bases, J lost 1 base, and 8 bases lay in between. In nucleotides, the CDR3 is TGTGCCAGCAGTGTTATTGGGAACACTGAAGCTTTCTTT. Translating it yields CASSVIGNTEAFF.

This clonotype has a handful of counts. Germline and junction disagree at one end, which may indicate a read error. This chain uses TRBV12-3 or TRBV12-4 with TRBJ2-5; 9 bases line up with TRBD1. CDR3 length: 15 amino acids. CDR3 sequence: CASSLAGTGKKTQYF. DNA for the CDR3: TGTGCCAGCAGTCTAGCCGGGACAGGGAAGAAGACCCAGTACTTC.

This sequence joins TRBV3-1 and TRBJ2-3; D is uncertain. V was shortened by 0 bases and J by 1 base, with 8 bases between the two germline ends. The CDR3 is 15 residues long. CDR1 and CDR2 from the germline V gene are LGHDT and YNNKEL (reference sequence). Here the CDR3 DNA reads TGTGCCAGCAGCCAAGATCAGCTGGGCACAGATACGCAGTATTTT. Protein product: CASSQDQLGTDTQYF.

The V and J genes are TRBV6-1 and TRBJ2-4, with 12 bases lining up with TRBD2. The J call may be in error: the DNA end matches TRBJ2-5 better. The length of the CDR3 is 14 residues. Germline CDR1 MNHNS, CDR2 SASEGT. The CDR3 coding sequence is TGTGCCAGCACCCGACTAGCGGGGGTTGAGACCCAGTACTTC. Translating gives CASTRLAGVETQYF.

This clonotype was seen only a few times. The gene calls are TRBV10-3 and TRBJ1-2; 7 positions agree with TRBD1. The germline V gene has CDR1 ENHRY and CDR2 SYGVKD. The trim removed 3 bases at V and 4 bases at J, leaving 2 bases unmatched. This CDR3 comprises 13 residues. The chain's CDR3 is CAISDEGAYGYTF. The CDR3 nucleotides read TGTGCCATCAGTGATGAGGGGGCCTATGGCTACACCTTC.

This clonotype was seen a few times. This chain uses TRBV29-1 with TRBJ1-1; a possible D gene is TRBD1 (5 bases). The CDR3 contains 16 residues. V gave up 6 bases and J gave up 3 bases, with 23 bases separating them. Germline CDR1 reads SQVTM; CDR2 reads ANQGSEA. The CDR3 sequence is CSVTHAHRKGDTEAFF. CDR3 nucleotide sequence: TGCAGCGTGACCCATGCCCACAGGAAAGGGGACACTGAAGCTTTCTTT.

The chain joins TRBV27 to TRBJ2-1; tentative D call: TRBD2 (6 bases). Germline CDR1 and CDR2: MNHEY and SMNVEV (reference sequence). This CDR3 is 14 amino acids long. V dropped 8 bases and J dropped 0 bases, with 11 bases sitting between them. CDR3 sequence (DNA): TGTGCCAGCGGTATAGCGGCCTCCTACAATGAGCAGTTCTTC. It codes for CASGIAASYNEQFF.